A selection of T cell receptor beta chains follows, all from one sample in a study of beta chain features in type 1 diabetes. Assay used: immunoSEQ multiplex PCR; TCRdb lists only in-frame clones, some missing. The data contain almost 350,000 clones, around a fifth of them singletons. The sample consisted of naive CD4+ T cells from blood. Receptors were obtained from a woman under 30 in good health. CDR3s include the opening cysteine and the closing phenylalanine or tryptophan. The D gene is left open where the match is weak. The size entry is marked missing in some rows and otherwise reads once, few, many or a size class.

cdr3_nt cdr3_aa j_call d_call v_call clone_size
TGCGCCAGCAGCTTGGGGGGGACTAATGCCGGGGAGCTGTTTTTT CASSLGGTNAGELFF TRBJ2-2 TRBD2 TRBV5-1 .
TGTGCCAGCAGCTTAGTACTCTCTGGAAACACCATATATTTT CASSLVLSGNTIYF TRBJ1-3 . TRBV7-2 few
TGTGCCAGCAGCCTTCAGACAGGGGGCTATAGGAATGAGCAGTTCTTC CASSLQTGGYRNEQFF TRBJ2-1 TRBD1 TRBV14 few
TGTGCCAGCTCGGGCGGGGGGGGCAATGAGCAGTTCTTC CASSGGGGNEQFF TRBJ2-1 TRBD2 TRBV11-1 few
TGTGCCAGCAGTGCGACAGCAATCACAGATACGCAGTATTTT CASSATAITDTQYF TRBJ2-3 . TRBV2 .
TGTGCCAGCAGCCCCAACCGGCGGGCGCGTAGGCACAATGAGCAGTTCTTC CASSPNRRARRHNEQFF TRBJ2-1 . TRBV7-9 .
TGCAGCGTTGGCCCTCGGGATCTTGCAGATACGCAGTATTTT CSVGPRDLADTQYF TRBJ2-3 . TRBV29-1 .
TGTGCCAGCAGCTTAGCCACTCATTCACCCCTCCACTTT CASSLATHSPLHF TRBJ1-6 . TRBV7-3 few
TGCGCCAGCAGTCGACTAGCGGGATCCTACGAGCAGTACTTC CASSRLAGSYEQYF TRBJ2-7 TRBD2 TRBV5-1 few
TGCGCCAGCAGCGTGGGGGGCAGGGGGAACTATGGCTACACCTTC CASSVGGRGNYGYTF TRBJ1-2 TRBD1 TRBV5-1 .
TGTGCCTGGGCAACAGGGGTCTCCTACGAGCAGTACTTC CAWATGVSYEQYF TRBJ2-7 TRBD1 TRBV30 .
TGTGCCTGGAAAATCAGGGGGCTGAGGATCTACGAGCAGTACTTC CAWKIRGLRIYEQYF TRBJ2-7 TRBD1 TRBV30 .
TGTGCCAGCTCACCGGGCTCCCCGGGACTACAACCCCGGTATTTT CASSPGSPGLQPRYF TRBJ2-3 TRBD2 TRBV18 few
TGCAGCGTTGAAGAGAGTGCGGATACGCAGTATTTT CSVEESADTQYF TRBJ2-3 . TRBV29-1 .
TGTGCCAGCAGTTTGGTGGACAGATCCTACAATGAGCAGTTCTTC CASSLVDRSYNEQFF TRBJ2-1 . TRBV28 few
TGTGCCAGCAGCGGTACTAGCGGGAGAGGGCAGTACTTC CASSGTSGRGQYF TRBJ2-7 TRBD2 TRBV9 once
TGCAGCGTTATCGAGGGGACAGGGGCCACAGATACGCAGTATTTT CSVIEGTGATDTQYF TRBJ2-3 TRBD1 TRBV29-1 .
TGTGCCAGCAGCTTATTCCCTGCGGGCACAGATACGCAGTATTTT CASSLFPAGTDTQYF TRBJ2-3 . TRBV7-2 .
TGTGCCAGCTCTAAATGGGGGGGACTAGCGGGTCCTAGCTCCTACGAGCAGTACTTC CASSKWGGLAGPSSYEQYF TRBJ2-7 TRBD2 TRBV13 .
TGTGCCTGGAGTGGACTAGCGGCCTACGAGCAGTACTTC CAWSGLAAYEQYF TRBJ2-7 TRBD2 TRBV30 .
TGTGCCAGCAGCCAAGGGAATGGCGGAAACTATGGCTACACCTTC CASSQGNGGNYGYTF TRBJ1-2 . TRBV4-2 few
TGTGCCAGCTTGTCGGGGTATGAGCAGTTCTTC CASLSGYEQFF TRBJ2-1 . TRBV28 .
TGTGCCAGCAGTGAACGTACAGGGTACTACGAGCAGTACTTC CASSERTGYYEQYF TRBJ2-7 . TRBV2 .
TGTGCCAGCAGCTTAGGGGCGGGAGGGACCCAGTACTTC CASSLGAGGTQYF TRBJ2-5 TRBD2 TRBV11-2 .
TGCGCCAGCAGCTCCTCCTTGACTAGCGGGGAGTACAATGAGCAGTTCTTC CASSSSLTSGEYNEQFF TRBJ2-1 TRBD2 TRBV5-1 few
TGTGCCAGCAGTCCCCCGACAGGGGCCTACAATGAGCAGTTCTTC CASSPPTGAYNEQFF TRBJ2-1 TRBD1 TRBV27 .
TGTGCCAGCAGCGTAGCTAGCGGGGTGAATGAGCAGTTCTTC CASSVASGVNEQFF TRBJ2-1 TRBD2 TRBV9 .
TGTGCCAGCAGCAAATGTCTCGGCGGGGAGCTGTTTTTT CASSKCLGGELFF TRBJ2-2 . TRBV21-1 .
TGTGCCAGCAGCCACGGAGCCAGGGAGAACACTGAAGCTTTCTTT CASSHGARENTEAFF TRBJ1-1 . TRBV21-1 few
TGTGCCAGCAGTCTAGGACTGGGTTCTCAGCCCCAGCATTTT CASSLGLGSQPQHF TRBJ1-5 . TRBV6-6 .
TGCGCCAGCAGCTTGGGGCAGGTATCCTACGAGCAGTACTTC CASSLGQVSYEQYF TRBJ2-7 . TRBV5-1 .
TGTGCCAGCAGCCCGACGACTGCCACCTACGAGCAGTACTTC CASSPTTATYEQYF TRBJ2-7 . TRBV9 .
TGTGCCAGCAGCGACCGGGACAGCACCTACAATGAGCAGTTCTTC CASSDRDSTYNEQFF TRBJ2-1 TRBD1 TRBV7-9 few
TGTGCCAGCAGCGTAGGGGGACTAGCGGGAATAAATGAGCAGTTCTTC CASSVGGLAGINEQFF TRBJ2-1 TRBD2 TRBV9 few
TGTGCCAGCAGCGTAGATACTCCATTGTACAATGAGCAGTTCTTC CASSVDTPLYNEQFF TRBJ2-1 . TRBV9 few
TGTGCCAGCAGTGAGGGACAGGGAGCGGGCTACACCTTC CASSEGQGAGYTF TRBJ1-2 TRBD1 TRBV25-1 .
TGTGCCAGCATCCCCGAATTAGATTCACCCCTCCACTTT CASIPELDSPLHF TRBJ1-6 . TRBV2 .
TGCGCCAGCAGCTTGGCCTCGGACAGCCGGGGCAATGAGCAGTTCTTC CASSLASDSRGNEQFF TRBJ2-1 . TRBV5-1 .
TGTGCCTGGAGTCTTTCGACAGGGCCAAATGAAAAACTGTTTTTT CAWSLSTGPNEKLFF TRBJ1-4 TRBD1 TRBV30 .
TGTGCCTGGAGTCCTTCGGGAGGGGGCTGGGAGACCCAGTACTTC CAWSPSGGGWETQYF TRBJ2-5 . TRBV30 few
TGTGCCACCAGCAGAGACAGGGCTCCAGATACGCAGTATTTT CATSRDRAPDTQYF TRBJ2-3 . TRBV15 .
TGTGCCAGCAGCCCGGTGGTGGGACAGCCATATGGCTACACCTTC CASSPVVGQPYGYTF TRBJ1-2 TRBD1 TRBV7-2 few
TGTGCCAGCAGCCATGGGGGGGGAGGCTCCTACGAGCAGTACTTC CASSHGGGGSYEQYF TRBJ2-7 TRBD2 TRBV11-2 few
TGTGCCAGCAGCTGGCGACAGGGACGATACAATGAGCAGTTCTTC CASSWRQGRYNEQFF TRBJ2-1 TRBD1 TRBV7-6 .
TGTGCCAGCAGCCACACGGGACTAGCGGGAGTCGAGGTCGGGGAGCTGTTTTTT CASSHTGLAGVEVGELFF TRBJ2-2 TRBD2 TRBV14 .